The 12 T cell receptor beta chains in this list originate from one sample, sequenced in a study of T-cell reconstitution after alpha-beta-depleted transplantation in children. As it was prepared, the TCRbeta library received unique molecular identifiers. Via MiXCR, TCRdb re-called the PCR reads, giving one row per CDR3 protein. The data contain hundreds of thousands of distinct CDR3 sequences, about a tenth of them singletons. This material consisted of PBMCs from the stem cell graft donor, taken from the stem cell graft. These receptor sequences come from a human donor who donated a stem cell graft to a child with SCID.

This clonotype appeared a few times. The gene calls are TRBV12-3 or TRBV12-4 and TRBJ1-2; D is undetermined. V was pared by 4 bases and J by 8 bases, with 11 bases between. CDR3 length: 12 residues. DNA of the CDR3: TGTGCCAGCAGTTCCCCGATGGACGGCTACACCTTC. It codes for CASSSPMDGYTF.

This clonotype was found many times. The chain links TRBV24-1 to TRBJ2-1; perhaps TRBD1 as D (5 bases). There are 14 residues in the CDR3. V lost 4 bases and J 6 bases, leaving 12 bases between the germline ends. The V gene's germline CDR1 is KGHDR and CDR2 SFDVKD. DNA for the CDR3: TGTGCCACCAGTGACGATGGGGCGTTCAATGAGCAGTTCTTC. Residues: CATSDDGAFNEQFF.

CDR3 region: CSVPGQGLEKLFF. The CDR3 bases are TGCAGCGTTCCGGGGCAGGGCCTTGAAAAACTGTTTTTT. The chain employs TRBV29-1 and TRBJ1-4; D possibly corresponds to TRBD1 (5 bases). This CDR3 spans 13 amino acids. Germline lookup yields CDR1 SQVTM and CDR2 ANQGSEA. Trimming took off 5 bases at V and 7 bases at J, with 14 bases between the two ends.

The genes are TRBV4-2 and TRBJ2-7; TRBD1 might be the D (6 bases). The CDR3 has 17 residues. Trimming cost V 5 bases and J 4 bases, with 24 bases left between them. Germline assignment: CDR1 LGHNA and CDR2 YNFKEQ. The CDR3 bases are TGTGCCAGCAGCGCAATACCAGCCGGGACATCTATTTACGAGCAGTACTTC. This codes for CASSAIPAGTSIYEQYF.

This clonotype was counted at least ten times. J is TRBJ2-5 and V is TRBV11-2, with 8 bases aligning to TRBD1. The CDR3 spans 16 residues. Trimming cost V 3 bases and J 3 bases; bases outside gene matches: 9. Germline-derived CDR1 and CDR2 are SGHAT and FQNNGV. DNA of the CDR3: TGTGCCAGCAGCTTGGTCAGACAGGGGATGGAAGAGACCCAGTACTTC. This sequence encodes CASSLVRQGMEETQYF.

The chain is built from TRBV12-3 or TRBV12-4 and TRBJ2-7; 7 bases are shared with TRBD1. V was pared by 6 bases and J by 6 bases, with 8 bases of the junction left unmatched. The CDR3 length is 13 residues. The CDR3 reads CASSPTGAGEQYF. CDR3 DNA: TGTGCCAGCAGCCCTACAGGGGCTGGCGAGCAGTACTTC.

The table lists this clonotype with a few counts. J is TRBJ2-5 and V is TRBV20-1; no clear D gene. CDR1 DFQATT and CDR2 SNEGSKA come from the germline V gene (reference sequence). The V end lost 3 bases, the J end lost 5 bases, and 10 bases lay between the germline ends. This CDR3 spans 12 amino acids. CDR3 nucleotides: TGCAGTGCTAGGCAGAATGGTGAGACCCAGTACTTC. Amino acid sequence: CSARQNGETQYF.

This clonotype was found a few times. DNA for the CDR3: TGTGCCAGCAGCTTAGTGGGGGCCCCCAGATACAATGAGCAGTTCTTC. Its protein is CASSLVGAPRYNEQFF. The rearrangement joins TRBV7-9 to TRBJ2-1; weak D call: TRBD1 (6 bases). The CDR3 has 16 residues. Germline V gives CDR1 SEHNR, CDR2 FQNEAQ (reference sequence). V lost 1 base to trimming and J lost 4 bases, with 14 bases between them.

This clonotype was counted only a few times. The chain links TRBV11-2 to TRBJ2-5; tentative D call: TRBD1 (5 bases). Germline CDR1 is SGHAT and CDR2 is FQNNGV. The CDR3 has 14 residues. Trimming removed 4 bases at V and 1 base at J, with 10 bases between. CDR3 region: CASSSDTSQETQYF. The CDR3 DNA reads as TGTGCCAGCAGCTCGGACACCTCCCAAGAGACCCAGTACTTC.

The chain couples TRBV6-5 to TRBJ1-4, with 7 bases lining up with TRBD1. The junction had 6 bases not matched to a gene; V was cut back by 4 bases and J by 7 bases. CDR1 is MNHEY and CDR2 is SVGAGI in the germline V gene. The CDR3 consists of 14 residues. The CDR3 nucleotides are TGTGCCAGCAGTTCGACAGGGCAGCGTGAAAAACTGTTTTTT. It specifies CASSSTGQREKLFF.

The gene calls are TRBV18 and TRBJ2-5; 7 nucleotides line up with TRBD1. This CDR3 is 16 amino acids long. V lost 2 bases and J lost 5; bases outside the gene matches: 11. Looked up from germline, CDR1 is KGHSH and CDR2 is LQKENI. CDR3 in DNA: TGTGCCAGCTCACCAATATTCTCAGGGGGTATGGAGACCCAGTACTTC. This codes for CASSPIFSGGMETQYF.

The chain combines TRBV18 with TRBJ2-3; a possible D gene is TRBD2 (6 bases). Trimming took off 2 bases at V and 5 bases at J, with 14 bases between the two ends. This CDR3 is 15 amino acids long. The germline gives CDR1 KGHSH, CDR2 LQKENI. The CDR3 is CASSPGVGGLDTQYF. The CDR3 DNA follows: TGTGCCAGCTCACCAGGGGTAGGAGGGCTAGATACGCAGTATTTT.